These T cell receptor beta chains were read from a single sample in a study of T cells in narcolepsy. The protocol was immunoSEQ multiplex PCR, while the TCRdb copy is restricted to in-frame clones and leaves out a portion. The repertoire holds tens of thousands of clones, with roughly 80% as singletons. The sequenced sample consisted of CD45RA- memory CD4+ T cells from PBMCs. These receptors all stem from a human donor with narcolepsy. Each CDR3 is given with its conserved first and last residue. D genes are given only for firm matches. Size is omitted from some rows. Given values are once, few, many or a class for expanded clones.

d_gene	j_gene	v_gene	abundance	CDR3aa	CDR3nt
-	TRBJ2-3	TRBV2	-	CASSVGGGSTDTQYF	TGTGCCAGCAGTGTCGGTGGGGGTAGCACAGATACGCAGTATTTT
-	TRBJ1-6	TRBV4-3	-	CASSFTREHSPLHF	TGCGCCAGCAGCTTCACCAGGGAGCATTCACCCCTCCACTTT
TRBD1	TRBJ2-5	TRBV5-5	-	CASTTGAGTAQETQYF	TGTGCCAGCACCACAGGGGCCGGGACAGCCCAAGAGACCCAGTACTTC
-	TRBJ2-5	TRBV19	-	CASSHRMKETQYF	TGTGCCAGTAGTCACAGGATGAAGGAGACCCAGTACTTC
-	TRBJ1-5	TRBV27	-	CASSEGWGNQPQHF	TGTGCCAGCAGTGAAGGGTGGGGCAATCAGCCCCAGCATTTT
TRBD1	TRBJ1-4	TRBV5-5	-	CASSFDRVDEKLFF	TGTGCCAGCAGCTTTGACAGGGTAGATGAAAAACTGTTTTTT
-	TRBJ1-1	TRBV19	-	CASSINRNTEAFF	TGTGCCAGTAGTATTAACAGGAACACTGAAGCTTTCTTT
-	TRBJ1-2	TRBV5-6	-	CASSFDSRGYTF	TGTGCCAGCAGCTTCGACAGCCGCGGCTACACCTTC
TRBD2	TRBJ2-3	TRBV19	-	CATTEAGGPGGWVTDTQYF	TGTGCCACCACAGAAGCGGGAGGGCCGGGGGGATGGGTCACAGATACGCAGTATTTT
-	TRBJ1-3	TRBV30	-	CAWSVNKAGNTIYF	TGTGCCTGGAGTGTGAACAAAGCTGGAAACACCATATATTTT
TRBD1	TRBJ1-4	TRBV5-4	-	CASSGNRGRGEKLFF	TGTGCCAGCAGCGGAAACAGGGGGCGCGGTGAAAAACTGTTTTTT
-	TRBJ1-1	TRBV7-2	-	CASSQMAQNTEAFF	TGTGCCAGCAGTCAAATGGCTCAGAACACTGAAGCTTTCTTT
-	TRBJ1-4	TRBV19	few	CASSNLQVRNEKLFF	TGTGCCAGTAGTAACCTCCAGGTGCGCAATGAAAAACTGTTTTTT
TRBD1	TRBJ1-1	TRBV2	-	CATSLGGQGGEAFF	TGTGCCACCAGCCTTGGCGGACAGGGGGGTGAAGCTTTCTTT
-	TRBJ1-4	TRBV7-2	-	CASSLVGGGEKLFF	TGTGCCAGCAGCTTAGTAGGGGGAGGTGAAAAACTGTTTTTT
-	TRBJ1-5	TRBV6-6	-	CASSYGPNGQPQHF	TGTGCCAGCAGTTACGGCCCGAACGGGCAGCCCCAGCATTTT
TRBD2	TRBJ2-1	TRBV7-2	-	CASSQTSGTYNEQFF	TGTGCCAGCAGCCAAACTAGCGGGACCTACAATGAGCAGTTCTTC
TRBD2	TRBJ2-1	TRBV11-2	-	CASSLRRFLAGGPNEQFF	TGTGCCAGCAGCTTAAGGCGGTTCCTAGCGGGGGGGCCTAATGAGCAGTTCTTC
-	TRBJ1-5	TRBV28	once	CASSLLEQPQHF	TGTGCCAGCAGTTTACTGGAGCAGCCCCAGCATTTT
-	TRBJ2-3	TRBV10-3	-	CAISTRGLPTDTQYF	TGTGCCATCTCAACCCGGGGTCTGCCCACAGATACGCAGTATTTT
-	TRBJ2-3	TRBV7-9	-	CASSGGLYTDTQYF	TGTGCCAGCAGCGGCGGTCTGTACACAGATACGCAGTATTTT
-	TRBJ2-2	TRBV2	few	CASYGAGTGELFF	TGTGCCAGCTACGGGGCGGGCACCGGGGAGCTGTTTTTT
-	TRBJ2-7	TRBV11-3	-	CASSLERGEQYF	TGTGCCAGCAGCTTAGAACGGGGAGAGCAGTACTTC
TRBD1	TRBJ1-5	TRBV27	once	CASALKGDSTYSNQPQHF	TGTGCCAGCGCCCTCAAGGGGGACAGCACCTATAGCAATCAGCCCCAGCATTTT
-	TRBJ1-2	TRBV28	-	CASSRLKVLNYGYTF	TGTGCCAGCAGCCGATTGAAAGTTCTAAACTATGGCTACACCTTC